Given below is one T cell receptor beta chain in context. This table comes from immunoSEQ multiplex PCR, and its TCRdb copy is limited to in-frame clones, with some not included. The repertoire holds around 8,400 clones, 87% seen once, with around 4.9% in the top ten. This sample was taken from a study of T cell changes during pregnancy in multiple sclerosis. The junction had 9 bases not matched to a gene; V was cut back by 3 bases and J by 4 bases. The CDR3 spans 16 residues. Germline values: CDR1 MDHEN, CDR2 SYDVKM. This specimen consisted of CD8+ T cells from peripheral blood mononuclear cells, obtained in the first trimester of pregnancy. This TCR was recovered from a female donor in good health, enrolled as a control in a pregnancy study. The chain combines TRBV28 with TRBJ1-3; 7 nucleotides align to TRBD1. The chain's CDR3 is CASSFDGTDFGNTIYF. As DNA, the CDR3 is TGTGCCAGCAGTTTCGACGGGACAGACTTCGGAAACACCATATATTTT.